This T cell receptor beta chain derives from a study of blood T cell repertoires in COVID-19. Overall study: From the United States, Italy and Spain came samples of acute and convalescent COVID-19. Nucleic acid was either cDNA or gDNA, and it came from T cells, B-cell-depleted T cells, or PBMCs.

V gave up 5 bases and J gave up 7 bases, with 20 bases separating them. The CDR3 contains 15 residues. The germline CDR1 and CDR2 sequences are SGHTA and FQGTGA. Here immunoSEQ multiplex PCR was the method, and the copy in TCRdb shows in-frame clones only, minus some. The sample holds under 300,000 clones; approximately 83% are singletons and the top ten take about 3.5%. The genes are TRBV7-3 and TRBJ1-2, with D tentatively TRBD1 (6 bases). Sequencing was carried out using PBMCs or T cells enriched from blood (not recorded which). This TCR came from a middle-aged woman with acute COVID-19. In DNA, the CDR3 is TGTGCCAGCAGCCCCCGGGACAAGATTTTGGGTGGCTACACCTTC. Amino acids: CASSPRDKILGGYTF.